One and the same sample provided the 32 T cell receptor beta chains below, sequenced in a study of human T cells and chemical hapten exposure. Stated time point: patch test 2, 6 weeks after DPC sensitization. Treatment indicated: therapeutic diphenylcyclopropenone sensitization with weekly scalp DPC. TCRdb reprocessed the RACE reads with MiXCR, giving one entry per CDR3 protein. The sample contains a few hundred thousand distinct CDR3 sequences, around 6% of which appear only once. The material sequenced was whole blood, taken in connection with sensitization to the hapten diphenylcyclopropenone (DPC). The receptors were gathered from a woman aged 18-29 years with alopecia areata. Some clones in this sample may be carry-over from other donors' samples.

Ten or more counts support this clonotype. V and J are TRBV12-3 or TRBV12-4 and TRBJ1-1; D is unclear. V was trimmed by 6 bases and J by 3 bases, leaving 8 bases between them. The CDR3 runs 12 residues. This CDR3 reads CASSREDTEAFF. CDR3 nucleotides: TGTGCCAGCAGCCGCGAGGACACTGAAGCTTTCTTT.

This clonotype was seen more than once but under ten times. This chain joins TRBV5-1 and TRBJ2-5, with D perhaps TRBD2 (6 bases). Looked up from germline, CDR1 is SGHRS and CDR2 is YFSETQ. V shed 0 bases and J shed 4 bases, with 22 bases lying between them. The CDR3 is 18 amino acids. The CDR3 coding sequence is TGCGCCAGCAGCTTGGGGGCTCTGGGAGGCCGGTACAGAGAGACCCAGTACTTC. Amino acid sequence: CASSLGALGGRYRETQYF.

This clonotype was detected ten times or more. The J gene is TRBJ2-5, the V gene TRBV7-2; D unclear. The CDR3 extends over 14 amino acids. Germline loops: CDR1 SGHTA, CDR2 FQGNSA. Trimming removed 1 base at V and 4 bases at J, with 10 bases between. The CDR3 nucleotides read TGTGCCAGCAGCTTAGTATGGTCCGGAGAGACCCAGTACTTC. Its translation is CASSLVWSGETQYF.

This clonotype was picked up many times. J is TRBJ2-1 and V is TRBV5-6; 7 nucleotides line up with TRBD1. Germline assignment: CDR1 SGHDT and CDR2 YYEEEE. Losses at the gene ends were 3 bases for V and 5 bases for J; bases not matched to a gene: 8. This CDR3 has 15 amino acids. Here the CDR3 DNA reads TGTGCCAGCAGCTCGGTAGAGGGACAGAACAATGAGCAGTTCTTC. Translated: CASSSVEGQNNEQFF.

This clonotype was picked up a small number of times. A much larger clonotype is one base distant, so this may be a read error. This sequence joins TRBV11-2 and TRBJ1-4; a possible D gene is TRBD1 (6 bases). The V gene lost 5 bases and the J gene lost 3 bases, with 10 bases spanning the gap. Germline loops: CDR1 SGHAT, CDR2 FQNNGV. There are 14 residues in the CDR3. CDR3 bases: TGTGCCAGCAGCCCGACAGGATCTAATGAAAAACTGTTTTTT. It is translated as CASSPTGSNEKLFF. The whole variable domain, filled in from reference TRBV11-2 and TRBJ1-4, reads EAGVAQSPRYKIIEKRQSVAFWCNPISGHATLYWYQQILGQGPKLLIQFQNNGVVDDSQLPKDRFSAERLKGVDSTLKIQPAKLEDSAVYLCASSPTGSNEKLFFGSGTQLSVL.

This clonotype was found a few times. The rearrangement links TRBV24-1 to TRBJ2-3; 7 nucleotides align to TRBD1. Germline CDR1 KGHDR, CDR2 SFDVKD. Trimming cost V 3 bases and J 0 bases; bases outside gene matches: 11. The length of the CDR3 is 18 residues. CDR3: CATSDPMRDRASTDTQYF. As DNA, the CDR3 is TGTGCCACCAGTGATCCCATGAGGGACAGAGCTAGCACAGATACGCAGTATTTT.

This clonotype was observed a handful of times. The V gene is TRBV28, the J gene TRBJ1-1, with 9 bases fitting TRBD1. Looked up from germline, CDR1 is MDHEN and CDR2 is SYDVKM. V dropped 5 bases and J dropped 4; count of bases not matched to a gene: 5. The CDR3 contains 14 residues. The CDR3 sequence is CASSRTGVVTEAFF. DNA of the CDR3: TGTGCCAGCAGTCGGACAGGGGTGGTCACTGAAGCTTTCTTT. The full variable domain, in which reference TRBV28 and TRBJ1-1 provide the parts outside the CDR3, is DVKVTQSSRYLVKRTGEKVFLECVQDMDHENMFWYRQDPGLGLRLIYFSYDVKMKEKGDIPEGYSVSREKKERFSLILESASTNQTSMYLCASSRTGVVTEAFFGQGTRLTVV.

This chain connects TRBV2 to TRBJ1-5; tentative D call: TRBD1 (6 bases). Germline assignment: CDR1 SNHLY and CDR2 FYNNEI. The CDR3 is made up of 14 amino acids. V was clipped by 6 bases and J by 0 bases, with 9 bases between them. The CDR3 region has the DNA TGTGCCAGCAGGGACAGCCTTAGCAATCAGCCCCAGCATTTT. This translates into CASRDSLSNQPQHF. Together with reference TRBV2 and TRBJ1-5, the CDR3 gives the full variable domain: EPEVTQTPSHQVTQMGQEVILRCVPISNHLYFYWYRQILGQKVEFLVSFYNNEISEKSEIFDDQFSVERPDGSNFTLKIRSTKLEDSAMYFCASRDSLSNQPQHFGDGTRLSIL.

This clonotype was observed a handful of times. The V call is TRBV7-2, the J call TRBJ2-1; D possibly corresponds to TRBD2 (7 bases). V was trimmed by 5 bases and J by 11 bases, leaving 22 bases between them. Looked up from germline, CDR1 is SGHTA and CDR2 is FQGNSA. This CDR3 is 15 amino acids long. This CDR3 is CASSPGLGGGAKQFF. As DNA, the CDR3 is TGTGCCAGCAGCCCAGGACTAGGAGGGGGGGCTAAGCAGTTCTTC.

This clonotype has only a few counts. The chain recombines TRBV29-1 with TRBJ2-1; no reliable D call. Trimming cost V 4 bases and J 5 bases, with 9 bases left between them. The germline V gene has CDR1 SQVTM and CDR2 ANQGSEA. The CDR3 covers 12 residues. The DNA for the CDR3 is TGCAGCGTTGGCCAGGTCCACAATGAGCAGTTCTTC. It yields the protein CSVGQVHNEQFF.

The V and J genes are TRBV6-2 or TRBV6-3 and TRBJ1-1; D is unclear. CDR3 length equals 14 residues. Trimming took off 5 bases at V and 0 bases at J, with 10 bases between the two ends. Germline assignment: CDR1 MNHEY and CDR2 SVGEGT. Here the CDR3 reads CASSIFLMNTEAFF. CDR3 nucleotide sequence: TGTGCCAGCAGTATCTTCCTTATGAACACTGAAGCTTTCTTT.

The V gene is TRBV5-1, the J gene TRBJ2-7; the D gene is possibly TRBD2 (6 bases). Trimming took 4 bases from V and 1 from J, leaving 27 bases between them. CDR1 and CDR2 (germline): SGHRS, YFSETQ. The CDR3 loop spans 19 amino acids. CDR3 residues: CASSEVTLWTGVNSYEQYF. CDR3 nucleotides: TGCGCCAGCAGCGAAGTGACTCTGTGGACGGGGGTGAATTCCTACGAGCAGTACTTC.

A single count supports this clonotype. This sequence may be a read error, since a much larger clone differs from it by one base. J is TRBJ2-3 and V is TRBV6-5; the D gene is possibly TRBD1 (7 bases). V gave up 6 bases and J gave up 1 base, with 20 bases separating them. The germline gives CDR1 MNHEY, CDR2 SVGAGI. The CDR3 runs 17 residues. CDR3 DNA sequence: TGTGCCAGCAGATACGGGTTGGAGGGGGCTGGCACAGATACGCAGTATTTT. Its protein product is CASRYGLEGAGTDTQYF.

This clonotype was picked up many times. The chain employs TRBV20-1 and TRBJ1-2, with TRBD1 as a possible D gene (5 bases). Deletions cut 6 bases from V and 7 bases from J, with 15 bases between. This CDR3 is 12 amino acids long. In germline, CDR1 is DFQATT, CDR2 SNEGSKA (reference sequence). CDR3 DNA sequence: TGCAGTGCAGGGGTCAGGGCCCTTGGCTACACCTTC. Translating gives CSAGVRALGYTF.

The chain uses TRBV10-3 and TRBJ2-2, with D possibly TRBD2 on 5 matching bases. The CDR3 extends over 15 amino acids. V was cut by 0 bases and J by 3 bases, with 8 bases left in between. Germline V gene lookup returns CDR1 ENHRY and CDR2 SYGVKD. The CDR3 sequence: CAISESPGDTGELFF. As DNA, the CDR3 is TGTGCCATCAGTGAGTCCCCCGGGGACACCGGGGAGCTGTTTTTT.

This clonotype was seen a few times. This sequence joins TRBV18 and TRBJ1-1; 9 nucleotides agree with TRBD1. The CDR3 has 12 amino acids. V shed 6 bases and J 8 bases; nucleotides not matched to a gene: 4. CDR1 KGHSH and CDR2 LQKENI come from the germline V gene. CDR3 coding DNA: TGTGCCAGCTCTTTTGGACAGGGGGAAGCTTTCTTT. It yields the protein CASSFGQGEAFF. The full variable domain, with the rest looked up from reference TRBV18 and TRBJ1-1, is NAGVMQNPRHLVRRRGQEARLRCSPMKGHSHVYWYRQLPEEGLKFMVYLQKENIIDESGMPKERFSAEFPKEGPSILRIQQVVRGDSAAYFCASSFGQGEAFFGQGTRLTVV.

At least ten counts were recorded for this clonotype. The chain recombines TRBV5-1 with TRBJ2-3; the D gene is possibly TRBD2 (6 bases). Germline loops: CDR1 SGHRS, CDR2 YFSETQ. With 3 bases removed from V and 2 bases from J, the gap between germline ends came to 10 bases. The CDR3 spans 14 residues. The CDR3 DNA is TGCGCCAGCAGCTGGGACTCGAACACAGATACGCAGTATTTT. It yields the protein CASSWDSNTDTQYF. Variable domain in full (rest from reference TRBV5-1 and TRBJ2-3): KAGVTQTPRYLIKTRGQQVTLSCSPISGHRSVSWYQQTPGQGLQFLFEYFSETQRNKGNFPGRFSGRQFSNSRSEMNVSTLELGDSALYLCASSWDSNTDTQYFGPGTRLTVL.

In this sample, this clonotype turned up many times. The V and J genes are TRBV6-2 or TRBV6-3 and TRBJ1-1; 7 nucleotides match TRBD1. V lost 4 bases, J lost 1 base, and 3 bases stayed unmatched. CDR3 length equals 14 residues. Germline CDR1 MNHEY, CDR2 SVGEGT. Here the CDR3 reads CASSSWTGNTEAFF. For the CDR3, the DNA is TGTGCCAGCAGTTCTTGGACAGGGAACACTGAAGCTTTCTTT.

In its sample, this clonotype was seen many times. The V and J genes are TRBV20-1 and TRBJ1-2; tentative D call: TRBD1 (6 bases). CDR1 is DFQATT, CDR2 SNEGSKA, per germline (reference sequence). V lost 5 bases and J lost 4, with 8 bases in between. The CDR3 has 11 residues. The CDR3 reads CSAQGSYGYTF. The CDR3 DNA reads TGCAGTGCTCAGGGGAGCTATGGCTACACCTTC.

This clonotype was counted a few times. The J gene is TRBJ1-1, the V gene TRBV4-2; 9 nucleotides align to TRBD1. The J segment lost 5 bases and the V segment lost 3 bases, leaving 7 bases of the junction unmatched. This CDR3 has 15 residues. Germline loops: CDR1 LGHNA, CDR2 YNFKEQ. CDR3 in amino acids: CASSHADRGDTEAFF. The CDR3 region has the DNA TGTGCCAGCAGCCATGCGGACAGGGGAGATACTGAAGCTTTCTTT.

This clonotype was counted many times. The rearrangement links TRBV6-5 to TRBJ1-1; perhaps TRBD1 as D (6 bases). V was clipped by 2 bases and J by 4 bases, with 20 bases between them. Germline lookup yields CDR1 MNHEY and CDR2 SVGAGI. The CDR3 has 17 amino acids. This CDR3 is CASSYAPDLTQGTEAFF. DNA of the CDR3: TGTGCCAGCAGTTACGCCCCCGATTTGACACAGGGCACTGAAGCTTTCTTT.

This clonotype was counted at least ten times. The J gene is TRBJ1-1, the V gene TRBV29-1; 8 bases fit TRBD1. This CDR3 region has 14 residues. V was pared by 3 bases and J by 1 base, with 4 bases of the junction left unmatched. From germline, CDR1 is SQVTM and CDR2 ANQGSEA. CDR3: CSVDQGAPNTEAFF. CDR3 bases: TGCAGCGTTGACCAGGGGGCTCCGAACACTGAAGCTTTCTTT.

This clonotype has at least ten counts. The chain couples TRBV6-5 to TRBJ1-6; 8 nucleotides match TRBD1. The CDR3 runs to 16 residues. Germline CDR1 MNHEY, CDR2 SVGAGI. The ends lost 2 bases at V and 6 bases at J; junction bases unmatched: 6. The CDR3 here is CASSYASDRGNSPLHF. The CDR3 nucleotides are TGTGCCAGCAGTTACGCATCAGACAGGGGTAATTCACCCCTCCACTTT.

Many counts were recorded for this clonotype. The J gene is TRBJ1-4, the V gene TRBV5-6; possible D gene TRBD1, 5 bases. Germline CDR1 and CDR2: SGHDT and YYEEEE. V was shortened by 5 bases and J by 8 bases, with 22 bases between the two germline ends. The CDR3 has 16 residues. This chain's CDR3 is CASRDTRTDPGEKLFF. DNA for the CDR3: TGTGCCAGCAGGGACACCCGCACTGACCCGGGGGAAAAACTGTTTTTT.

This clonotype was detected only a few times. This chain uses TRBV20-1 with TRBJ2-7, with 7 bases that match TRBD1. There are 13 residues in the CDR3. V dropped 6 bases and J dropped 1; count of bases not matched to a gene: 6. Per germline, CDR1 DFQATT and CDR2 SNEGSKA (reference sequence). The CDR3 here is CSAEGQVSYEQYF. The CDR3 DNA sequence: TGCAGTGCGGAAGGACAGGTATCCTACGAGCAGTACTTC.

At least ten counts were recorded for this clonotype. The chain couples TRBV6-1 to TRBJ1-5, with 8 bases lining up with TRBD1. The CDR3 has 14 residues. From germline, CDR1 is MNHNS and CDR2 SASEGT. Trimming took 7 bases from V and 7 from J; bases not matched to a gene: 9. The CDR3 coding sequence is TGTGCCAGCAAGAGACCAGGGGGCCGGCAGCCCCAGCATTTT. It specifies CASKRPGGRQPQHF.

This clonotype appeared a few times. J is TRBJ2-2 and V is TRBV6-2 or TRBV6-3; D unclear. CDR1 and CDR2 (germline): MNHEY, SVGEGT. V lost 10 bases, J lost 6 bases, and 15 bases lay in between. The CDR3 spans 13 residues. The CDR3 DNA sequence: TGTGCCACCACGGCCCTCCGGCCCGGGGAGCTGTTTTTT. Its protein is CATTALRPGELFF.

This clonotype has only a few counts. The chain recombines TRBV10-3 with TRBJ2-5, with a weak D call TRBD2 (6 bases). CDR1 and CDR2 from the germline V gene are ENHRY and SYGVKD. The V end lost 2 bases, the J end lost 1 base, and 11 bases lay between the germline ends. The CDR3 contains 15 residues. The CDR3 region has the DNA TGTGCCATCAGTGAGGGACGGGGGTTCCAAGAGACCCAGTACTTC. This codes for CAISEGRGFQETQYF.

This clonotype was seen a few times. The rearrangement uses TRBV4-3 and TRBJ2-1; 14 bases are a match to TRBD2. Germline values: CDR1 LGHNA, CDR2 YSLEER. Trimming removed 6 bases from V and 8 bases from J; junction bases left unmatched: 6. The CDR3 has 15 residues. CDR3 DNA sequence: TGCGCCAGCAGTCCTCGACTAGCGGGGGGGGATGAGCAGTTCTTC. It encodes CASSPRLAGGDEQFF.

This clonotype was detected many times. The chain recombines TRBV6-5 with TRBJ2-7, with D possibly being TRBD1 or TRBD2 (5 bases each). Germline CDR1 MNHEY, CDR2 SVGAGI. Trimming pared 2 bases from V and 2 bases from J, leaving 19 bases between. The length of the CDR3 is 17 residues. The CDR3 protein is CASSYTPTGTYPYEQYF. The CDR3 DNA reads as TGTGCCAGCAGTTACACGCCAACCGGGACGTACCCCTACGAGCAGTACTTC.

On this clonotype itself: One end of the junction fails to match germline, which may point to a read error. The J gene is TRBJ2-7, the V gene TRBV4-2; D remains unclear. Germline values: CDR1 LGHNA, CDR2 YNFKEQ. This CDR3 comprises 14 residues. The CDR3 spells CASSQDLASDEQYF. The CDR3 region has the DNA TGTGCCAGCAGCCAAGATCTGGCCTCCGACGAGCAGTACTTC.

At least ten counts were recorded for this clonotype. The chain carries TRBV7-2 and TRBJ1-4; a possible D gene is TRBD1 (6 bases). CDR3 length: 14 residues. V was trimmed by 4 bases and J by 5 bases, leaving 11 bases between them. CDR1 is SGHTA, CDR2 FQGNSA, per germline. The CDR3 region is CASSSYTGNEKLFF. CDR3 sequence (DNA): TGTGCCAGCAGCTCGTATACAGGGAATGAAAAACTGTTTTTT.